What follows are 30 T cell receptor beta chains derived from one specimen sequenced in a study of OX40 agonist ivuxolimab in advanced cancers. The receptor library was made with the immunoSEQ multiplex PCR assay. The table was pulled from immuneACCESS by TCRdb, which kept in-frame rearrangements only. Such tables lose some clones; where checked, under half of the loss comes from unresolved V genes, and the rest has no known cause. This sample comprises about 20,000 clones, roughly 74% of them detected only once. The ten largest clones capture 14% to 15% of the sample. Specimen: CD4+ or CD8+ T cells sorted from blood, collected in a trial of the OX40 agonist ivuxolimab. The receptors stem from an adult with an advanced solid tumor such as melanoma, head and neck, liver or kidney cancer.

This clone came up once. The rearrangement links TRBV11-2 to TRBJ2-7, with D possibly TRBD2 on 6 matching bases. V lost 2 bases and J lost 6, with 8 bases in between. The CDR3 covers 12 residues. Germline values: CDR1 SGHAT, CDR2 FQNNGV. The DNA for the CDR3 is TGTGCCAGCAGCTTAACTAGCATCGAGCAGTACTTC. It translates to CASSLTSIEQYF.

The V call is TRBV29-1, the J call TRBJ2-7; either TRBD1 or TRBD2 may fit D (5 bases each). CDR1 is SQVTM and CDR2 is ANQGSEA in the germline V gene. The V gene lost 4 bases and the J gene lost 6 bases, with 22 bases spanning the gap. The CDR3 has 15 residues. The CDR3 DNA is TGCAGCGTTGGGTCGGGAAAGGGGTACGACCGCGAGCAGTACTTC. Amino acids: CSVGSGKGYDREQYF.

V and J are TRBV18 and TRBJ1-1; 7 bases fit TRBD1. The CDR3 has 15 residues. Per the germline V gene, CDR1 is KGHSH and CDR2 is LQKENI. Unmatched junction bases numbered 9, after V lost 3 bases and J lost 5 bases. DNA of the CDR3: TGTGCCAGCTCACCTACAGGGGTGAAGGGGACTGAAGCTTTCTTT. Its translation is CASSPTGVKGTEAFF. Drawing the rest from reference TRBV18 and TRBJ1-1, the complete variable domain is NAGVMQNPRHLVRRRGQEARLRCSPMKGHSHVYWYRQLPEEGLKFMVYLQKENIIDESGMPKERFSAEFPKEGPSILRIQQVVRGDSAAYFCASSPTGVKGTEAFFGQGTRLTVV.

This sequence joins TRBV6-6 and TRBJ2-7; no definite D call. The CDR3 length is 12 residues. Per the germline V gene, CDR1 is MNHNY and CDR2 is SVGAGI (reference sequence). V gave up 8 bases and J gave up 3 bases, with 11 bases separating them. The CDR3 nucleotides are TGTGCCAGCGCGGTCTTAAACTACGAGCAGTACTTC. Protein: CASAVLNYEQYF.

A single count supports this clone. The chain uses TRBV4-2 and TRBJ2-1, with TRBD1 matching 9 bases. CDR1 is LGHNA, CDR2 YNFKEQ, per germline. This CDR3 comprises 14 residues. Trimming cost V 8 bases and J 5 bases; bases outside gene matches: 7. The CDR3 DNA sequence: TGTGCCAGCCAGGACAGGGGAAGTAACAATGAGCAGTTCTTC. Translation: CASQDRGSNNEQFF.

This clone is deemed hyperexpanded. The rearrangement joins TRBV12-5 to TRBJ2-7; D not certain. There are 12 residues in the CDR3. Germline CDR1 and CDR2: LGHNT and FRNRAP. The V end lost 1 base, the J end lost 7 bases, and 8 bases lay between the germline ends. CDR3 residues: CASGLGIREQYF. CDR3 DNA: TGTGCTAGTGGTTTGGGAATCCGGGAGCAGTACTTC. The variable domain in full, with the rest retrieved from reference TRBV12-5 and TRBJ2-7, is DARVTQTPRHKVTEMGQEVTMRCQPILGHNTVFWYRQTMMQGLELLAYFRNRAPLDDSGMPKDRFSAEMPDATLATLKIQPSEPRDSAVYFCASGLGIREQYFGPGTRLTVT.

This chain uses TRBV6-1 with TRBJ1-5, with D unclear. The CDR3 consists of 15 residues. Germline V gives CDR1 MNHNS, CDR2 SASEGT. V was clipped by 2 bases and J by 6 bases, with 14 bases between them. DNA of the CDR3: TGTGCCAGCAGTGAAATGTGGGGAGAAGGTCAGCCCCAGCATTTT. This encodes CASSEMWGEGQPQHF.

The rearrangement uses TRBV29-1 and TRBJ1-1, with D uncertain. V was clipped by 0 bases and J by 6 bases, with 5 bases between them. CDR3 length equals 11 residues. Germline CDR1 SQVTM, CDR2 ANQGSEA. The CDR3 reads CSVEDSAEAFF. The CDR3 nucleotides are TGCAGCGTTGAAGATTCAGCTGAAGCTTTCTTT.

The chain joins TRBV7-3 to TRBJ1-1, with 7 bases lining up with TRBD1. V shed 4 bases and J 5 bases; nucleotides not matched to a gene: 4. Germline loops: CDR1 SGHTA, CDR2 FQGTGA. This CDR3 contains 13 residues. This CDR3 reads CASSSQQGTEAFF. In DNA, the CDR3 is TGTGCCAGCAGCTCGCAACAGGGGACTGAAGCTTTCTTT.

The chain joins TRBV5-4 to TRBJ1-1; no definite D call. V lost 2 bases to trimming and J lost 10 bases, with 15 bases between them. Germline CDR1 and CDR2: SGHNT and YYREEE (reference sequence). CDR3 size: 13 residues. In DNA, the CDR3 is TGTGCCAGCAGCTTAGAGGGTTTTAGCCTAGCTTTCTTT. This codes for CASSLEGFSLAFF.

This rearrangement joins TRBV4-1 to TRBJ2-4, with D perhaps matching TRBD2 (6 bases). This CDR3 is built from 14 residues. With 5 bases removed from V and 3 bases from J, the gap between germline ends came to 11 bases. CDR1 is MGHRA and CDR2 is YSYEKL in the germline V gene. The CDR3 DNA follows: TGCGCCAGCAGCGGAGGGTATGGCAAAAACATTCAGTACTTC. Amino acid sequence: CASSGGYGKNIQYF.

V usage is TRBV6-1 and J usage is TRBJ1-3; D perhaps matches TRBD1 (6 bases). Germline assignment: CDR1 MNHNS and CDR2 SASEGT. The germline V and J ends were trimmed by 6 bases and 3 bases, with 12 bases remaining between them. The CDR3 contains 14 residues. The CDR3: CASRPRGLGNTIYF. CDR3 nucleotides: TGTGCCAGCAGGCCGCGGGGGCTTGGAAACACCATATATTTT.

The chain employs TRBV15 and TRBJ2-3; 7 bases are shared with TRBD1. This CDR3 comprises 14 residues. The V and J ends lost 0 bases and 6 bases, in that order; junction bases with no gene match: 3. CDR1 is LNHNV, CDR2 YYDKDF, per germline (reference sequence). DNA for the CDR3: TGTGCCACCAGCAGAGATAAACAGGGGGATACGCAGTATTTT. Protein: CATSRDKQGDTQYF.

This clone was detected once. V is TRBV19 and J is TRBJ2-5, with unresolved D. The CDR3 consists of 12 residues. Deletions cut 3 bases from V and 1 base from J, with 3 bases between. Germline loops: CDR1 LNHDA, CDR2 SQIVND (reference sequence). The CDR3 DNA reads as TGTGCCAGTAGTATCCCCCAAGAGACCCAGTACTTC. It encodes CASSIPQETQYF.

This clone has a handful of counts. V usage is TRBV6-5 and J usage is TRBJ1-6, with TRBD1 as a possible D gene (6 bases). This CDR3 spans 13 amino acids. Looked up from germline, CDR1 is MNHEY and CDR2 is SVGAGI. Between the trimmed V and J ends, which lost 5 bases and 7 bases, there was a span of 9 bases. CDR3 protein: CASSETGNSPLHF. The CDR3 DNA sequence: TGTGCCAGCAGTGAAACAGGGAATTCACCCCTCCACTTT.

The chain has TRBV28 and TRBJ2-3, with 7 bases matching TRBD1. There are 11 residues in the CDR3. Germline loops: CDR1 MDHEN, CDR2 SYDVKM. V was pared by 2 bases and J by 13 bases, with 3 bases of the junction left unmatched. CDR3 in DNA: TGTGCCAGCAGTTTACAAGGACAGGAGTATTTT. This sequence encodes CASSLQGQEYF.

This chain uses TRBV15 with TRBJ2-1; 7 bases are shared with TRBD1. CDR1 and CDR2 (germline): LNHNV, YYDKDF (reference sequence). V lost 0 bases and J lost 6; bases outside the gene matches: 8. CDR3 length: 16 amino acids. The CDR3: CATSREDPGQPNEQFF. DNA for the CDR3: TGTGCCACCAGCAGAGAGGATCCGGGACAGCCCAATGAGCAGTTCTTC.

This sequence joins TRBV6-1 and TRBJ1-2; D uncertain. Germline loops: CDR1 MNHNS, CDR2 SASEGT. The CDR3 totals 13 residues. V was shortened by 3 bases and J by 7 bases, with 12 bases between the two germline ends. In DNA, the CDR3 is TGTGCCAGCAGTGATCACACGGTGGGTGGCTACACCTTC. This translates into CASSDHTVGGYTF.

This clone was recorded once. V usage is TRBV6-1 and J usage is TRBJ2-3, with TRBD2 identical over 7 bases. The germline CDR1 and CDR2 sequences are MNHNS and SASEGT. V was clipped by 8 bases and J by 6 bases; unmatched bases: 11. The CDR3 has 14 residues. CDR3 DNA: TGTGCCAGCGAAGGAGGGCGGGAGCGCGATACGCAGTATTTT. Residues: CASEGGRERDTQYF.

The chain joins TRBV9 to TRBJ2-1; no firm D call. Trimming stripped 3 bases from V and 9 bases from J, with 13 bases between. Germline CDR1 reads SGDLS; CDR2 reads YYNGEE. CDR3 size: 13 residues. The CDR3 protein is CASSAPWAIEQFF. CDR3 DNA sequence: TGTGCCAGCAGCGCTCCGTGGGCGATTGAGCAGTTCTTC. The full variable domain, its missing parts supplied by reference TRBV9 and TRBJ2-1, is DSGVTQTPKHLITATGQRVTLRCSPRSGDLSVYWYQQSLDQGLQFLIQYYNGEERAKGNILERFSAQQFPDLHSELNLSSLELGDSALYFCASSAPWAIEQFFGPGTRLTVL.

The genes are TRBV7-2 and TRBJ2-5; a possible D gene is TRBD2 (6 bases). Matching the DNA end better, TRBJ2-7 makes the J call doubtful. There are 14 residues in the CDR3. Germline CDR1 and CDR2: SGHTA and FQGNSA. The chain's CDR3 is CASSQASGVYEQYF. The CDR3 DNA is TGTGCCAGCAGCCAAGCATCGGGAGTCTACGAGCAGTACTTC.

The genes are TRBV5-1 and TRBJ2-2; TRBD2 agrees at 16 bases. V dropped 4 bases and J dropped 4; count of bases not matched to a gene: 7. This CDR3 spans 18 amino acids. Germline assignment: CDR1 SGHRS and CDR2 YFSETQ. CDR3 nucleotide sequence: TGCGCCAGCAGCGCGGGACTAGCGGGAGGGCCGGGCACCGGGGAGCTGTTTTTT. Translated: CASSAGLAGGPGTGELFF. Full variable domain (rest looked up from reference TRBV5-1 and TRBJ2-2): KAGVTQTPRYLIKTRGQQVTLSCSPISGHRSVSWYQQTPGQGLQFLFEYFSETQRNKGNFPGRFSGRQFSNSRSEMNVSTLELGDSALYLCASSAGLAGGPGTGELFFGEGSRLTVL.

The rearrangement joins TRBV2 to TRBJ2-1, with 9 nucleotides matching TRBD1. This CDR3 spans 13 amino acids. The ends lost 5 bases at V and 5 bases at J; junction bases unmatched: 1. Germline loops: CDR1 SNHLY, CDR2 FYNNEI. The CDR3 DNA follows: TGTGCCAGCAGTCGGGACAGGGACAATGAGCAGTTCTTC. Translation: CASSRDRDNEQFF.

This clone was seen just once. The chain is built from TRBV6-6 and TRBJ2-3; D gene unclear. This CDR3 region has 15 residues. CDR1 is MNHNY and CDR2 is SVGAGI in the germline V gene (reference sequence). V lost 7 bases and J 0 bases, leaving 14 bases between the germline ends. CDR3 sequence reads: CASTPEFPSTDTQYF. The CDR3 coding sequence is TGTGCCAGCACCCCAGAATTCCCTAGCACAGATACGCAGTATTTT.

The chain employs TRBV28 and TRBJ2-1; unclear D gene. CDR1 and CDR2 from the germline V gene are MDHEN and SYDVKM. The CDR3 is made up of 15 amino acids. The V and J ends lost 4 bases and 6 bases respectively, with 16 bases between them. The CDR3 DNA reads TGTGCCAGCAGTTATGGCGGTCAGTGGGCCAATGAGCAGTTCTTC. Protein sequence: CASSYGGQWANEQFF. Supplemented by reference TRBV28 and TRBJ2-1, the full variable domain reads DVKVTQSSRYLVKRTGEKVFLECVQDMDHENMFWYRQDPGLGLRLIYFSYDVKMKEKGDIPEGYSVSREKKERFSLILESASTNQTSMYLCASSYGGQWANEQFFGPGTRLTVL.

This chain uses TRBV6-6 with TRBJ1-2, with a weak D call TRBD1 (6 bases). Germline CDR1 reads MNHNY; CDR2 reads SVGAGI (reference sequence). This CDR3 spans 13 amino acids. Deletions cut 7 bases from V and 4 bases from J, with 13 bases between. CDR3 DNA: TGTGCCAGCAAACCAGGGGAATCCTATGGCTACACCTTC. This encodes CASKPGESYGYTF.

This CDR3 is CASTSQGGSYEQYF. The CDR3 nucleotides are TGTGCCAGCACATCACAGGGGGGATCCTACGAGCAGTACTTC. The V call is TRBV2, the J call TRBJ2-7; TRBD1 matches 8 bases. CDR3 length equals 14 residues. V lost 7 bases and J lost 1; bases outside the gene matches: 6. Germline CDR1 and CDR2: SNHLY and FYNNEI.

Only a few counts were recorded for this clone. The chain recombines TRBV9 with TRBJ2-5, with TRBD2 matching 16 bases. CDR3 length equals 17 residues. CDR1 and CDR2 (germline): SGDLS, YYNGEE. The ends lost 4 bases at V and 5 bases at J; junction bases unmatched: 8. The CDR3 nucleotides read TGTGCCAGCAGCCCGGGGACTAGCGGGGGGGCCGTGGAGACCCAGTACTTC. It yields the protein CASSPGTSGGAVETQYF.

The rearrangement links TRBV21-1 to TRBJ2-7; whether TRBD2, the table's D call, matches the DNA was not checked. TRBV21-1 is a documented pseudogene. This CDR3 spans 12 amino acids. The CDR3 protein is CASWWGGVEQYF. The CDR3 nucleotides are TGTGCCAGCTGGTGGGGGGGCGTCGAGCAGTACTTC.

There are a few counts of this clone. The V call is TRBV30, the J call TRBJ1-6; no clear D. Germline loops: CDR1 GTSNPN, CDR2 SVGIG (reference sequence). Trimming cost V 4 bases and J 14 bases, with 18 bases left between them. CDR3 length equals 13 residues. The CDR3 loop reads CAWKAGGVGALHF. DNA for the CDR3: TGTGCCTGGAAAGCGGGTGGGGTCGGGGCCCTCCACTTT.